The rows below give T cell receptor beta chains drawn from one sample of a study of shared T cell receptors in the human thymus. TCRdb's copy holds only in-frame clones and misses some; the assay was immunoSEQ multiplex PCR. The sample includes over 350,000 clones, 95% of them seen just once. What was sequenced was thymocytes. These receptors were obtained from a human donor. The CDR3 runs from the conserved cysteine through the conserved F or W. Fields, in order: D gene, V gene, J gene, clone size, CDR3 DNA, CDR3 protein. A D gene is named only where the DNA matches it firmly. Clone sizes are given selectively: once, few, many, or a class where the clone is expanded.

TRBD1	TRBV5-4	TRBJ1-2	.	TGTGCCAGCAGCTTTACAGGGGGCTACGGCTACACCTTC	CASSFTGGYGYTF
TRBD2	TRBV5-1	TRBJ2-7	.	TGCGCCAGCAAGGGGAGGGACCATACGGAGCAGTACTTC	CASKGRDHTEQYF
TRBD1	TRBV2	TRBJ1-5	.	TGTGCCAGCAAGGGACAGATTGATCAGCCCCAGCATTTT	CASKGQIDQPQHF
.	TRBV9	TRBJ2-2	.	TGTGCCAGCAGCTGGGGGAGGCAGTACTGGCCTAACACCGGGGAGCTGTTTTTT	CASSWGRQYWPNTGELFF
TRBD1	TRBV28	TRBJ2-1	.	TGTGCCAGCAGTCCAATCGGACAGGTTAGGGATGAGCAGTTCTTC	CASSPIGQVRDEQFF
.	TRBV28	TRBJ1-1	once	TGTGCCATCGTTATCCGGGACCCTCGAAGGGACACTGAAGCTTTCTTT	CAIVIRDPRRDTEAFF
TRBD1	TRBV19	TRBJ2-2	few	TGTGCCAGTACCGGTCACAGGGGAAACACCGGGGAGCTGTTTTTT	CASTGHRGNTGELFF
.	TRBV10-3	TRBJ1-5	.	TGTGCCATCAGTGAGAAGCCAGAGTCGGAACAGCCCCAGCATTTT	CAISEKPESEQPQHF
TRBD1	TRBV7-9	TRBJ1-5	.	TGTGCCAGCAGCCGCGGACAGGGCAATCAGCCCCAGCATTTT	CASSRGQGNQPQHF
.	TRBV28	TRBJ2-3	once	TGTGCCAGCAGTTTTCGAGGGGACGAAACAGATACGCAGTATTTT	CASSFRGDETDTQYF
.	TRBV18	TRBJ1-4	.	TGTGCCAGCTCACCAGAGGGGACGCCCGCAACTAATGAAAAACTGTTTTTT	CASSPEGTPATNEKLFF
TRBD2	TRBV7-9	TRBJ2-1	.	TGTGCCAGCAGCGCACTTCTTGCGGGAGGCCACAATGAGCAGTTCTTC	CASSALLAGGHNEQFF
TRBD2	TRBV9	TRBJ2-7	.	TGTGCCAGCAGCCCCCAGCTAGCGGACTACGAGCAGTACTTC	CASSPQLADYEQYF
.	TRBV15	TRBJ1-5	.	TGTGCCACCAGCAGAGCACTAACGACTAGGGCAGGGGACACTAATCAGCCCCAGCATTTT	CATSRALTTRAGDTNQPQHF
TRBD1	TRBV5-6	TRBJ2-7	.	TGTGCCAGCAGCTGTGGGGACAGGGGGCGGAGTTACGAGCAGTACTTC	CASSCGDRGRSYEQYF
TRBD2	TRBV5-4	TRBJ2-3	.	TGTGCCAGCAGCTCGTTAAGCGGGAGAAGAGGCACAGATACGCAGTATTTT	CASSSLSGRRGTDTQYF
.	TRBV7-8	TRBJ1-3	.	TGTGCCAGCAGCCACAGGGTTGCGCCTGGAAACACCATATATTTT	CASSHRVAPGNTIYF
.	TRBV27	TRBJ1-1	.	TGTGCCAGCAGTTTAGGGACTGAAGCTTTCTTT	CASSLGTEAFF
.	TRBV4-2	TRBJ2-3	.	TGTGCCAGCAGCTATACGACAGGGACTTCCCCAGATACGCAGTATTTT	CASSYTTGTSPDTQYF
TRBD2	TRBV18	TRBJ2-7	.	TGTGCCAGCTCAGGACTAGCGGGAGGATTCGACCTTGACGAGCAGTACTTC	CASSGLAGGFDLDEQYF
.	TRBV11-2	TRBJ2-7	.	TGTGCCAGCAGCTTCCCTAATTCAGGACGGCTGCACTCCTACGAGCAGTACTTC	CASSFPNSGRLHSYEQYF
TRBD1	TRBV6-6	TRBJ2-7	.	TGTGCCAGCGGACAGGGTCCCAACGAGCAGTACTTC	CASGQGPNEQYF
.	TRBV7-2	TRBJ2-1	.	TGTGCCAGCAGCTTAATTTCCGTATTGCGGGACATAAGAGGGGAGCAGTTCTTC	CASSLISVLRDIRGEQFF
.	TRBV14	TRBJ2-6	.	TGTGCCAGCAGCCAGGGGCGAAGCTCTGGGGCCAACGTCCTGACTTTC	CASSQGRSSGANVLTF
.	TRBV2	TRBJ1-1	.	TGTGCCAGCAGTGGAATCAGGAACATGAACACTGAAGCTTTCTTT	CASSGIRNMNTEAFF
.	TRBV27	TRBJ1-1	.	TGTGCCAGCAGTTTACAGGGAGGTAGGGAAGCTTTCTTT	CASSLQGGREAFF
TRBD1	TRBV9	TRBJ1-2	.	TGTGCCAGCAGCGTCGGACAGGGAATGGGCTACACCTTC	CASSVGQGMGYTF
.	TRBV28	TRBJ2-1	.	TGTGCCAGTAGAACCTACAATGAGCAGTTCTTC	CASRTYNEQFF
.	TRBV7-2	TRBJ2-3	.	TGTGCCAGCAGCTTCTACGGAGATACGCAGTATTTT	CASSFYGDTQYF
TRBD1	TRBV28	TRBJ2-1	.	TGTGCCAGCAGCCGACCAGGGACAGGGAAAGAGCAGTTCTTC	CASSRPGTGKEQFF
.	TRBV29-1	TRBJ2-1	.	TGCAGCGTTTATGGACATAAGCAGTTCTTC	CSVYGHKQFF
.	TRBV20-1	TRBJ2-1	.	TGCAGTGCTCCTGCCCCCAATGAGCAGTTCTTC	CSAPAPNEQFF
.	TRBV11-2	TRBJ2-7	.	TGTGCCAGCAGCTTAGAGGGAAGGGGCGAGCAGTACTTC	CASSLEGRGEQYF
.	TRBV5-1	TRBJ1-4	.	TGCGCCAGCAGCTTGAGGGGTGCAACTAATGAAAAACTGTTTTTT	CASSLRGATNEKLFF
TRBD1	TRBV11-2	TRBJ2-1	.	TGTGCCAGTAGGACAGGGGGGCTCAACAATGAGCAGTTCTTC	CASRTGGLNNEQFF
.	TRBV9	TRBJ2-7	.	TGTGCCAGCAGCATGGGACATCGCACCTACGAGCAGTACTTC	CASSMGHRTYEQYF
.	TRBV5-4	TRBJ2-5	.	TGTGCCAGCAGCTTGGAATTAGATGGGGTGGAGACCCAGTACTTC	CASSLELDGVETQYF
.	TRBV28	TRBJ2-7	.	TGTGCCAGCAGTTTCGGGAGCTCTTCCTACGAGCAGTACTTC	CASSFGSSSYEQYF
TRBD2	TRBV9	TRBJ2-5	.	TGTGCCAGCAGCGTAGGAGAGCGGGAGGGAGAAGAGACCCAGTACTTC	CASSVGEREGEETQYF
TRBD1	TRBV6-5	TRBJ1-6	.	TGTGCCAGTTCGGGACAGGGTGAATCACCCCTCCACTTT	CASSGQGESPLHF
.	TRBV27	TRBJ1-3	.	TGTGCCAGCATGGCCCCCGCGACTTCTGGAAACACCATATATTTT	CASMAPATSGNTIYF
.	TRBV27	TRBJ2-5	once	TGTGCCAGCAGTGGGCTAGCCGAGGGGAGTCAAGAGACCCAGTACTTC	CASSGLAEGSQETQYF